The source of this T cell receptor (beta chain) is a study of identical twins (dated by TCRdb to 2016 to 2018). About the study as a whole: TCR alpha and beta repertoires from monozygotic twins, unrelated adults of various ages and cord blood were deep-sequenced to test whether fetal clonotypes persist. To rule out contamination, replicate twin experiments were performed at different times with different library preparation protocols.

Points the paper makes about the study in general: Invariant T cells such as MAIT and iNKT could partly confound zero-insertion analyses, although diverse VJ usage argued against such confounding for most clonotypes. In monozygotic twins, out-of-frame TCR alpha sharing was systematically underestimated by recombination models, although the models agreed with sharing between unrelated individuals. Fewer insertions were carried by abundant cord blood beta clonotypes; a weaker similar trend was observed in young adult naive repertoires, while no such trend was observed in memory repertoires. Compared with coincidental sharing between unrelated individuals, an excess of low generation-probability sequences was observed among out-of-frame TCR alpha sequences shared between twins. A weaker excess of twin sharing was found in beta out-of-frame sequences because the signal-to-noise ratio was lowered by fewer shared sequences. Because the same donors could not be followed over many years, the conclusions depended on cross-sectional statistical analysis.

This clonotype has more than one count but fewer than ten. Its antigen has not been determined. Per-base quality was not reported, and no clone a single base away is much larger than it. V gives up 1 base and J gives up 3 bases, and the segment between their germline ends measures 25 bases. Including cysteine and phenylalanine, the CDR3 has 21 amino acids. Of the read, only the CDR3 DNA is kept; its 63 bases are in frame from base 1. CDR1 and CDR2 are drawn from the germline V gene: MNHNS, SASEGT. Preparation of the library involved 5' RACE. Sequencing relied on an Illumina HiSeq 2000. Template switching introduced a universal primer binding site; the final cDNA contained a unique molecular identifier, enabling accurate counting of TCR cDNA molecules. Specific primers in the conserved constant-segment region were used to synthesize first-strand cDNA for TCR alpha and beta chains. To control for contamination, each cDNA library was double barcoded with a SMART-Mk sample barcode plus Illumina barcodes. Two successive PCR steps introduced TruSeq adapter sequences along with Illumina sample barcodes. The TCR alpha and beta cDNA libraries were sequenced on the Illumina HiSeq platform using custom primers. Under the source paper's analysis protocol: Raw reads were processed with MiGEC to extract unique molecular identifiers, and MiXCR was used to determine CDR3 positions. For each individual, recombination models were inferred using an EM algorithm with the repgenHMM and IGoR tools. The analysis of shared clonotypes was done with the tcR package in R, with sharing normalized by the product of cloneset sizes. To study raw recombination free of thymic and clonal selection effects, out-of-frame nonproductive sequences were analyzed. TCRdb redid the processing of the public reads, applying fastp at Q25 and MiXCR, and retained in-frame beta chains. Entries are consolidated by CDR3 protein sequence, retaining the most common genes and DNA. The V and J calls, along with clone size, are taken from TCRdb and not from the paper's own processing. The sample includes 510,000 or so distinct CDR3 sequences, with about 15% observed a single time. The top ten clones comprise around 0.48% of the sample.

Every donor was a healthy Caucasian. The twin cohort consisted of three pairs of female monozygotic twins, all aged roughly 18 to 29 years. Positive isolation kits from Invitrogen were used to isolate the CD4+ and CD8+ T cell populations. These data also featured in a second study, about yellow fever vaccine responses in identical twins. The second study reports: According to the authors, in identical twins the way T cells responded to vaccination appeared partly convergent and partly personalized. The study precisely tracked vaccine-responding T cell clones in identical twins.

The rearrangement combines TRBV6-1 with TRBJ2-6; the D region possibly corresponds to TRBD1 (5 bases align). This clonotype originated in a woman younger than 30 in good health. The specimen sequenced was CD4+ T cells sorted from blood. DNA sequence: TGTGCCAGCAGTGAAGAATTGTCCCGGCAGGGTGGCCTCCTTGGGGCCAACGTCCTGACTTTC. It codes for CASSEELSRQGGLLGANVLTF.